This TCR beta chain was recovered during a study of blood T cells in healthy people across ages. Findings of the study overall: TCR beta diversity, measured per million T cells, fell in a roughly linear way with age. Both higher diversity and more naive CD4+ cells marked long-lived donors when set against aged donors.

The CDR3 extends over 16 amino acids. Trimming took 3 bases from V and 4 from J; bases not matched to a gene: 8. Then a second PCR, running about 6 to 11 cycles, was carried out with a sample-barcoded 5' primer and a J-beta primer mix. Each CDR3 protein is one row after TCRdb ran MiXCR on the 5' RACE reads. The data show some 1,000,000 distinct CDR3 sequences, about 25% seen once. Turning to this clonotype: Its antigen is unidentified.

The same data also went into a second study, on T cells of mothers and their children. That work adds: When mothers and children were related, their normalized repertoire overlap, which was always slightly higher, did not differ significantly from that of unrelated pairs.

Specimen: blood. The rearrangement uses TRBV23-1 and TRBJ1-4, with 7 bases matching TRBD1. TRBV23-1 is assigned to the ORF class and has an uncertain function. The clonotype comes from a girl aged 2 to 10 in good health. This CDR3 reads CASSHAETGINEKLFF. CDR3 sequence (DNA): TGCGCCAGCAGTCACGCAGAGACAGGGATTAATGAAAAACTGTTTTTT.